The 25 T cell receptor beta chains listed next were all sequenced from one sample in a study of memory CD4+ T cells and cytomegalovirus serostatus. The protocol was immunoSEQ multiplex PCR, while the TCRdb copy is restricted to in-frame clones and leaves out a portion. The repertoire holds just over 40,000 clones, with 70% to 80% as singletons. The sort gate was single viable CD3+CD4+CD8-CD45RO+ cells for memory CD4+ T cells. Sequenced: memory CD4+ T cells from blood. The origin of the receptors is an adult in good health and CMV-seronegative.

By share, this clone counts as medium-sized. The rearrangement uses TRBV6-4 and TRBJ1-5; no firm D call. CDR1 is MRHNA and CDR2 is SNTAGT in the germline V gene. This CDR3 spans 14 amino acids. Trimming left V 6 bases short and J 2 bases short, with 11 bases between. The CDR3 is CASSVDGGNQPQHF. The DNA of the CDR3 is TGTGCCAGCAGCGTGGACGGTGGCAATCAGCCCCAGCATTTT.

This chain connects TRBV5-1 to TRBJ1-6; 8 positions match TRBD1. Germline V gene lookup returns CDR1 SGHRS and CDR2 YFSETQ. This CDR3 contains 16 residues. After removal of 4 bases from V and 7 bases from J, the junction contained 10 bases not matched to a gene. The CDR3 bases are TGCGCCAGCAGCGGAGAACGACAGGGGCGCAATTCACCCCTCCACTTT. The encoded protein is CASSGERQGRNSPLHF.

This clone was detected only a few times. The chain couples TRBV10-3 to TRBJ1-5; 9 nucleotides line up with TRBD1. Trimming at V came to 5 bases and at J to 7 bases, leaving 6 bases not matched to a gene. The CDR3 is 14 amino acids. Germline CDR1 is ENHRY and CDR2 is SYGVKD. CDR3 DNA sequence: TGTGCCATCAGTATGGACAGGGGAGGGCAGCCCCAGCATTTT. As protein: CAISMDRGGQPQHF.

This clone showed up just a few times. The chain recombines TRBV30 with TRBJ2-2; no definite D call. This CDR3 has 12 amino acids. Germline CDR1 GTSNPN, CDR2 SVGIG (reference sequence). With 4 bases removed from V and 4 bases from J, the gap between germline ends came to 7 bases. CDR3 sequence reads: CAWMMSTGELFF. Written as DNA, the CDR3 is TGTGCCTGGATGATGAGCACCGGGGAGCTGTTTTTT.

Written as DNA, the CDR3 is TGCGCCAGCAGCCAAGAGAGAGCCTCAGGCAGGGGAGAGGCCAAAAACATTCAGTACTTC. Translated: CASSQERASGRGEAKNIQYF. The J gene is TRBJ2-4, the V gene TRBV4-3; perhaps TRBD1 as D (6 bases). Germline lookup yields CDR1 LGHNA and CDR2 YSLEER. The CDR3 sequence is 20 residues long. Trimming left V 0 bases short and J 1 base short, with 22 bases between.

The rearrangement joins TRBV9 to TRBJ1-4, with a tentative D call TRBD1 (5 bases). Germline V gene data show CDR1 as SGDLS and CDR2 as YYNGEE. V dropped 0 bases and J dropped 2 bases, with 11 bases sitting between them. The CDR3 has 16 amino acids. CDR3 coding DNA: TGTGCCAGCAGCGTAGGTCCGGGACGGACTAATGAAAAACTGTTTTTT. The encoded protein is CASSVGPGRTNEKLFF. Full variable domain (rest looked up from reference TRBV9 and TRBJ1-4): DSGVTQTPKHLITATGQRVTLRCSPRSGDLSVYWYQQSLDQGLQFLIQYYNGEERAKGNILERFSAQQFPDLHSELNLSSLELGDSALYFCASSVGPGRTNEKLFFGSGTQLSVL.

The chain uses TRBV5-4 and TRBJ2-3; 15 bases agree with TRBD2. With V trimmed by 4 bases and J by 6 bases, 6 bases remained unmatched. CDR1 SGHNT and CDR2 YYREEE come from the germline V gene (reference sequence). The CDR3 extends over 16 amino acids. The DNA of the CDR3 is TGTGCCAGCAGCAGCGGGACTAGCGGGGGGTGGGATACGCAGTATTTT. Its translation: CASSSGTSGGWDTQYF.

The chain carries TRBV9 and TRBJ2-3; D is ambiguous. The V gene's germline CDR1 is SGDLS and CDR2 YYNGEE. The CDR3 has 11 residues. Between the trimmed V and J ends, which lost 4 bases and 9 bases, there was a span of 9 bases. The CDR3 reads CASSTYDTQYF. CDR3 sequence (DNA): TGTGCCAGCAGCACCTACGACACGCAGTATTTT.

The chain has TRBV9 and TRBJ2-3; D may be TRBD1 (6 bases). The V gene's germline CDR1 is SGDLS and CDR2 YYNGEE. CDR3 length: 15 amino acids. Trimming removed 3 bases from V and 0 bases from J, with 11 bases in between. This chain's CDR3 is CASSETGLSTDTQYF. DNA of the CDR3: TGTGCCAGCAGCGAAACAGGGCTGAGCACAGATACGCAGTATTTT.

J is TRBJ2-1 and V is TRBV2, with unresolved D. The germline V gene encodes CDR1 SNHLY and CDR2 FYNNEI. The CDR3 covers 15 residues. Trimming took 7 bases from V and 3 from J, leaving 16 bases between them. CDR3 DNA sequence: TGTGCCAGCAACTACGACTTATATGACTACAATGAGCAGTTCTTC. Encoded protein: CASNYDLYDYNEQFF.

The chain links TRBV10-3 to TRBJ2-3, with 8 bases lining up with TRBD2. Germline V gene sequence: CDR1 ENHRY, CDR2 SYGVKD. The V gene end was trimmed by 3 bases and the J gene end by 3 bases; junction bases not matched to a gene: 11. The CDR3 runs 17 residues. This CDR3 reads CAISDLLEAGVTDTQYF. DNA of the CDR3: TGTGCCATCAGTGATCTGCTGGAAGCGGGGGTTACAGATACGCAGTATTTT.

The V gene is TRBV5-6, the J gene TRBJ1-5; D is unclear. V lost 1 base and J 8 bases, leaving 16 bases between the germline ends. The CDR3 spans 15 residues. Germline CDR1 and CDR2: SGHDT and YYEEEE. The CDR3 here is CASSLWSQPRKPQHF. The CDR3 DNA reads TGTGCCAGCAGCTTGTGGTCGCAGCCTAGGAAGCCCCAGCATTTT. The full variable domain, with the rest looked up from reference TRBV5-6 and TRBJ1-5, is DAGVTQSPTHLIKTRGQQVTLRCSPKSGHDTVSWYQQALGQGPQFIFQYYEEEERQRGNFPDRFSGHQFPNYSSELNVNALLLGDSALYLCASSLWSQPRKPQHFGDGTRLSIL.

In this sample, this clone turned up once. J is TRBJ2-7 and V is TRBV4-1, with D maybe TRBD1 (5 bases). CDR1 and CDR2 (germline): MGHRA, YSYEKL. CDR3 length: 15 amino acids. V was trimmed by 5 bases and J by 4 bases, leaving 18 bases between them. CDR3: CASSTAPTADYEQYF. The DNA of the CDR3 is TGCGCCAGCAGCACCGCCCCGACAGCTGATTACGAGCAGTACTTC.

V is TRBV19 and J is TRBJ1-2; D not certain. Trimming pared 1 base from V and 1 base from J, leaving 7 bases between. This CDR3 has 14 residues. The germline V gene has CDR1 LNHDA and CDR2 SQIVND (reference sequence). The CDR3 is CASSIVTDNYGYTF. Here the CDR3 DNA reads TGTGCCAGTAGTATAGTCACGGATAACTATGGCTACACCTTC.

In this sample, this clone turned up a few times. Within the sample, other DNA sequences also encode this same CDR3. The chain combines TRBV18 with TRBJ2-2; maybe TRBD1 (6 bases). Germline V gene lookup returns CDR1 KGHSH and CDR2 LQKENI. The CDR3 totals 15 residues. V lost 4 bases, J lost 1 base, and 10 bases lay in between. CDR3 DNA: TGTGCCAGCTCACAAGGACAGAAGAACACCGGGGAGCTGTTTTTT. This translates into CASSQGQKNTGELFF.

A remark on this clone: The junction departs from germline at one end; a sequencing error may be responsible. This chain uses TRBV6-5 with TRBJ2-6; D ambiguous. The germline V gene encodes CDR1 MNHEY and CDR2 SVGAGI. The CDR3 contains 15 residues. CDR3 coding DNA: TGTGCCAGCAGTTTGCGACAATCTGGGACCAACGTCCTGACTTTC. Its translation is CASSLRQSGTNVLTF.

The rearrangement uses TRBV6-1 and TRBJ1-2; D is unclear. The V and J ends lost 2 bases and 4 bases respectively, with 8 bases between them. The germline gives CDR1 MNHNS, CDR2 SASEGT. The CDR3 loop spans 13 amino acids. CDR3 in DNA: TGTGCCAGCAGTGAACGGGAGCGCTATGGCTACACCTTC. This translates into CASSERERYGYTF.

The V call is TRBV5-4, the J call TRBJ2-7; D possibly uses TRBD1 or TRBD2 (6 bases each). The CDR3 contains 15 residues. From germline, CDR1 is SGHNT and CDR2 YYREEE (reference sequence). Deletions cut 1 base from V and 5 bases from J, with 16 bases between. The CDR3 loop reads CASSLSRGRMHEQYF. The CDR3 bases are TGTGCCAGCAGCTTGTCTCGGGGGCGCATGCACGAGCAGTACTTC.

This chain connects TRBV5-1 to TRBJ1-1; TRBD1 matches at 9 bases. Germline V gene lookup returns CDR1 SGHRS and CDR2 YFSETQ. This CDR3 has 14 amino acids. The trim removed 6 bases at V and 3 bases at J, leaving 6 bases unmatched. CDR3 nucleotide sequence: TGCGCCAGCAACAGGGGGCGTATTGACACTGAAGCTTTCTTT. Amino acid sequence: CASNRGRIDTEAFF. The entire variable domain, with the rest obtained from reference TRBV5-1 and TRBJ1-1, is as follows: KAGVTQTPRYLIKTRGQQVTLSCSPISGHRSVSWYQQTPGQGLQFLFEYFSETQRNKGNFPGRFSGRQFSNSRSEMNVSTLELGDSALYLCASNRGRIDTEAFFGQGTRLTVV.

By sample fraction, this clone is medium-sized. The J gene is TRBJ2-6, the V gene TRBV7-3; 10 bases match TRBD1. This CDR3 contains 20 residues. The germline V gene has CDR1 SGHTA and CDR2 FQGTGA. With 1 base clipped from V and 2 bases from J, the junction kept 11 bases outside the gene matches. The CDR3: CASSLRTGTGAITGANVLTF. CDR3 sequence (DNA): TGTGCCAGCAGCTTAAGAACCGGGACAGGGGCGATAACTGGGGCCAACGTCCTGACTTTC.

This clone has only one observation. V and J are TRBV7-8 and TRBJ2-5; 7 bases map to TRBD1. Germline V gene sequence: CDR1 SGHVS, CDR2 FQNEAQ. Trimming cost V 7 bases and J 1 base; bases outside gene matches: 6. The CDR3 spans 14 residues. The CDR3 protein is CASTSGGRQETQYF. The CDR3 DNA sequence: TGTGCCAGCACCTCAGGGGGACGCCAAGAGACCCAGTACTTC.

The chain employs TRBV6-1 and TRBJ2-1, with D hard to call. Germline CDR1 is MNHNS and CDR2 is SASEGT. The germline V and J ends were trimmed by 2 bases and 8 bases, with 13 bases remaining between them. The CDR3 consists of 14 residues. CDR3 in amino acids: CASSETVSWYEQFF. The CDR3 DNA sequence: TGTGCCAGCAGTGAAACTGTCTCCTGGTATGAGCAGTTCTTC.

The chain couples TRBV5-1 to TRBJ2-2, with 10 bases lining up with TRBD1. The V gene end was trimmed by 7 bases and the J gene end by 3 bases; junction bases not matched to a gene: 6. Germline V gives CDR1 SGHRS, CDR2 YFSETQ. The CDR3 covers 15 residues. The DNA of the CDR3 is TGCGCCAGCGAGACCGGGACAGGGGACACCGGGGAGCTGTTTTTT. It encodes CASETGTGDTGELFF.

The chain employs TRBV30 and TRBJ2-2; 8 positions agree with TRBD1. J lost 2 bases, V lost 5 bases, and 4 bases had no gene match. CDR1 GTSNPN and CDR2 SVGIG come from the germline V gene (reference sequence). The CDR3 runs 14 residues. The CDR3 DNA follows: TGTGCCTGGGGCACAGGGGGAAACACCGGGGAGCTGTTTTTT. Translated, it gives CAWGTGGNTGELFF.

The chain employs TRBV29-1 and TRBJ2-5; 8 bases fit TRBD1. The ends lost 6 bases at V and 9 bases at J; junction bases unmatched: 9. The V gene's germline CDR1 is SQVTM and CDR2 ANQGSEA. This CDR3 spans 12 amino acids. CDR3 bases: TGCAGCGTGTGGACAGGGTCCAGGGCCCAGTACTTC. Encoded protein: CSVWTGSRAQYF.